These 8 T cell receptor beta chains originate from one sample sequenced in a study of long-term antiretroviral therapy in people with HIV. This was the immunoSEQ v3.0 assay at survey level. The assay was immunoSEQ multiplex PCR, and TCRdb's table has in-frame clones only and misses some. The table lists around 23,000 clones, approximately 81% of them singletons. The specimen was unsorted PBMCs, collected at the start of antiretroviral therapy, before treatment. The receptors originated from a woman under 30 with HIV.

The rearrangement links TRBV5-1 to TRBJ2-5, with 8 bases identical to TRBD2. The CDR3 is made up of 15 amino acids. With V trimmed by 4 bases and J by 1 base, 6 bases remained unmatched. CDR1 SGHRS and CDR2 YFSETQ come from the germline V gene. DNA of the CDR3: TGCGCCAGCAGCGGGTCGGGAGGGCTCCAAGAGACCCAGTACTTC. Translated: CASSGSGGLQETQYF.

This clone showed up just once. The rearrangement links TRBV10-3 to TRBJ2-5, with TRBD2 matching over 7 bases. The CDR3 is made up of 15 amino acids. The V gene end was trimmed by 4 bases and the J gene end by 5 bases; junction bases not matched to a gene: 10. Germline V gene lookup returns CDR1 ENHRY and CDR2 SYGVKD. CDR3 bases: TGTGCCATCAGTGGGCAGGACGGGGGGTCGGAGACCCAGTACTTC. Protein product: CAISGQDGGSETQYF.

This chain links TRBV7-2 with TRBJ1-1; the D is unclear. The CDR3 sequence is 14 residues long. Trimming removed 3 bases at V and 1 base at J, with 9 bases between. Looked up from germline, CDR1 is SGHTA and CDR2 is FQGNSA. The CDR3 DNA is TGTGCCAGCAGCTTGTCTGGAGGGAACACTGAAGCTTTCTTT. Protein product: CASSLSGGNTEAFF.

The rearrangement uses TRBV5-1 and TRBJ2-2; 10 nucleotides agree with TRBD2. The CDR3 loop spans 15 amino acids. The V gene end was trimmed by 1 base and the J gene end by 7 bases; junction bases not matched to a gene: 4. The germline V gene has CDR1 SGHRS and CDR2 YFSETQ. For the CDR3, the DNA is TGCGCCAGCAGCTTGACTAGCGGGGCCTTCGGGGAGCTGTTTTTT. Translated: CASSLTSGAFGELFF.

The chain carries TRBV28 and TRBJ2-2, with D perhaps matching TRBD1 or TRBD2 (6 bases each). V dropped 7 bases and J dropped 1 base, with 10 bases sitting between them. The germline gives CDR1 MDHEN, CDR2 SYDVKM. The CDR3 is 14 amino acids. The CDR3 DNA sequence: TGTGCCAGCACAGGGGAGGTGAACACCGGGGAGCTGTTTTTT. Translated, it gives CASTGEVNTGELFF.

The V call is TRBV4-3, the J call TRBJ1-2; tentatively, D is TRBD1 (5 bases). CDR1 and CDR2 (germline): LGHNA, YSLEER. The CDR3 loop spans 15 amino acids. Trimming left V 0 bases short and J 4 bases short, with 12 bases between. This CDR3 is CASSQELGVGYGYTF. The CDR3 DNA reads TGCGCCAGCAGCCAAGAATTGGGGGTTGGCTATGGCTACACCTTC.

The chain's CDR3 is CASSVEGPSNEQFF. CDR3 nucleotide sequence: TGTGCCAGCAGCGTAGAGGGACCTAGCAATGAGCAGTTCTTC. The chain is built from TRBV9 and TRBJ2-1, with D tentatively TRBD1 or TRBD2 (5 bases each). Trimming removed 0 bases from V and 6 bases from J, with 10 bases in between. The CDR3 is 14 residues long. Germline V gene data show CDR1 as SGDLS and CDR2 as YYNGEE.

By sample share, this clone is medium-sized (0.01 to 0.1%). The J gene is TRBJ2-2, the V gene TRBV9, with D perhaps TRBD2 (5 bases). The CDR3 has 15 amino acids. Germline V gene data show CDR1 as SGDLS and CDR2 as YYNGEE. V dropped 7 bases and J dropped 4 bases, with 17 bases sitting between them. The CDR3 DNA follows: TGTGCCAGCGGCGGACTGTTTCTTAGCACCGGGGAGCTGTTTTTT. This sequence encodes CASGGLFLSTGELFF.